This TCR beta chain was documented in a study of identical twins. TCRdb independently ran MiXCR on the 5' RACE reads; one entry per CDR3 protein. The data show under 300,000 distinct CDR3 sequences, more than 9.5% seen once. Germline V gene lookup returns CDR1 MDHEN and CDR2 SYDVKM. The V and J ends lost 3 bases and 2 bases respectively, with 10 bases between them. The CDR3 runs to 14 residues. In addition, the sample was reused for a study of yellow fever vaccine responses in identical twins.

The receptor was derived from a woman younger than 35 in good health. The chain has TRBV28 and TRBJ2-5, with D maybe TRBD1 (7 bases). Material: memory (CD45RO+) T cells sorted from blood. The CDR3 sequence: CASSFSGGQETQYF. DNA of the CDR3: TGTGCCAGCAGTTTTTCAGGGGGGCAAGAGACCCAGTACTTC.